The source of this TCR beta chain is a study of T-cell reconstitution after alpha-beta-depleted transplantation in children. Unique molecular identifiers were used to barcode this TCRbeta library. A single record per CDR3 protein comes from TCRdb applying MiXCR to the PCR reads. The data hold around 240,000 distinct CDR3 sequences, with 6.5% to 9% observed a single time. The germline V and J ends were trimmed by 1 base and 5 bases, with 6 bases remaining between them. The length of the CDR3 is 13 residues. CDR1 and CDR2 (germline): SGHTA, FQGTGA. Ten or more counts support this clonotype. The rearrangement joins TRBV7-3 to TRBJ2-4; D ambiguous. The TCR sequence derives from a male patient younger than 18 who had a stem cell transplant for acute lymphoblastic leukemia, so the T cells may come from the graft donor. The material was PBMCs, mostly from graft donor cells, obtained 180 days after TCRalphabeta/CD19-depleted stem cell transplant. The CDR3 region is CASSLSVENIQYF. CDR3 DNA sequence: TGTGCCAGCAGCTTAAGTGTCGAAAACATTCAGTACTTC.